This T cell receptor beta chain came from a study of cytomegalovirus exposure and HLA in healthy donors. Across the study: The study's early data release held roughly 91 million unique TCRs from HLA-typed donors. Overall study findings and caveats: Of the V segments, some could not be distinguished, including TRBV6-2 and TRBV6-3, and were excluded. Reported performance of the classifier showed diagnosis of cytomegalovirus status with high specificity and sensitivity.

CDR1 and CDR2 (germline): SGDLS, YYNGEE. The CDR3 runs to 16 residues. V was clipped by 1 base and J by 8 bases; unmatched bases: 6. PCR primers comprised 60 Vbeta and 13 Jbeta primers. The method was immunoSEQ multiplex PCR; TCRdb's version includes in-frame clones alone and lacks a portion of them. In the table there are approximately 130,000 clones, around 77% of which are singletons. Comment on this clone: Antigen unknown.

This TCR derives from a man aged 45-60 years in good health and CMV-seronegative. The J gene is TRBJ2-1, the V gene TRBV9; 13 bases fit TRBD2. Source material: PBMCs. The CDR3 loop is CASSVSGLAGQHEQFF. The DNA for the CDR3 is TGTGCCAGCAGCGTATCGGGACTAGCGGGACAACATGAGCAGTTCTTC. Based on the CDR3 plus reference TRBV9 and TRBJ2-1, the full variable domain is DSGVTQTPKHLITATGQRVTLRCSPRSGDLSVYWYQQSLDQGLQFLIQYYNGEERAKGNILERFSAQQFPDLHSELNLSSLELGDSALYFCASSVSGLAGQHEQFFGPGTRLTVL.